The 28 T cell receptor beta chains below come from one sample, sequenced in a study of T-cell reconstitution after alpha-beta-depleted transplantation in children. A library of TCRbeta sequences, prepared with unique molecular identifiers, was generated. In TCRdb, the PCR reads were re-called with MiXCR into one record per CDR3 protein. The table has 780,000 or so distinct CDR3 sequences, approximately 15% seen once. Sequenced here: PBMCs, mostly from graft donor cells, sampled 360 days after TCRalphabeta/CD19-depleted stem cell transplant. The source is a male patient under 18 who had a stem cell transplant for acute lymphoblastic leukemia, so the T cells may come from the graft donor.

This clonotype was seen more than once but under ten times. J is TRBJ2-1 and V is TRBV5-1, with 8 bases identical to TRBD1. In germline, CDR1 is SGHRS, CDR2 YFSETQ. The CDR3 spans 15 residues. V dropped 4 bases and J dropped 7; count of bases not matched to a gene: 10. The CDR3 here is CASSPSLTGANEQFF. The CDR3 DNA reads TGCGCCAGCAGCCCCTCCTTGACAGGGGCAAATGAGCAGTTCTTC.

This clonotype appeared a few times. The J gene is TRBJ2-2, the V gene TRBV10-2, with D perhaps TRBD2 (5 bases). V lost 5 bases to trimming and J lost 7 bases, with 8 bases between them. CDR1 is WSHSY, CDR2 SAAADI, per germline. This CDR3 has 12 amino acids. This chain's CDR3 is CASSFRDGELFF. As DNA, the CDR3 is TGCGCCAGCAGTTTTCGGGACGGGGAGCTGTTTTTT.

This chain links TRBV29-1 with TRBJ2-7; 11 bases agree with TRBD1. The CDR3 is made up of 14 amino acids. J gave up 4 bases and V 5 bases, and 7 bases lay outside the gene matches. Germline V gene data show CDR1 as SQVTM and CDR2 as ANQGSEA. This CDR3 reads CSVTSGTGGYEQYF. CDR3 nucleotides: TGCAGCGTTACCTCCGGGACAGGGGGGTACGAGCAGTACTTC.

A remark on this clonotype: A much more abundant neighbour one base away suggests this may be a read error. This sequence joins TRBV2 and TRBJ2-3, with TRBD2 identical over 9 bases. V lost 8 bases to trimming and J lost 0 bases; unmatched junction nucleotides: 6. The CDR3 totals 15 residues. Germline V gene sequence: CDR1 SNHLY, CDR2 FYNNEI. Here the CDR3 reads CASQSTSGSTDTQYF. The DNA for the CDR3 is TGTGCCAGCCAAAGTACTAGCGGGAGCACAGATACGCAGTATTTT.

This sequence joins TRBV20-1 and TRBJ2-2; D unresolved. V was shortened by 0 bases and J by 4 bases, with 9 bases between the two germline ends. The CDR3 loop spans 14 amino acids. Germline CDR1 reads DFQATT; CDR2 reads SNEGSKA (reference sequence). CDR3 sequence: CSARDHYRTGELFF. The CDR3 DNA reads TGCAGTGCTAGAGATCACTACCGCACCGGGGAGCTGTTTTTT.

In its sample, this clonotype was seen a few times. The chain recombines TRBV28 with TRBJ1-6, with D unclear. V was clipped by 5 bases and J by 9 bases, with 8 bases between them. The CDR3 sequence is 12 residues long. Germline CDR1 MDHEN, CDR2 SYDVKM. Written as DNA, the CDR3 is TGTGCCAGCAGTGCCCGGCTTTCACCCCTCCACTTT. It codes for CASSARLSPLHF.

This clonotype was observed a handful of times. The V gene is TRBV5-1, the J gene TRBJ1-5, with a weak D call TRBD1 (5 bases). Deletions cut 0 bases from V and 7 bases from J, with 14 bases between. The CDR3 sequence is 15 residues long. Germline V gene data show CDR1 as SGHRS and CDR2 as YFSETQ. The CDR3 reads CASSLGDSRGQPQHF. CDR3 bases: TGCGCCAGCAGCTTGGGAGACAGCCGGGGGCAGCCCCAGCATTTT.

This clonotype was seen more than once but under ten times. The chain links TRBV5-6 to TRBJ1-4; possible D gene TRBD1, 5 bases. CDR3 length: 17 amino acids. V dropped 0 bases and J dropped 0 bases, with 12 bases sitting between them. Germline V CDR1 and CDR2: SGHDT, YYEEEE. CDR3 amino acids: CASSLAAEGATNEKLFF. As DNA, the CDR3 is TGTGCCAGCAGCTTGGCGGCAGAAGGGGCAACTAATGAAAAACTGTTTTTT.

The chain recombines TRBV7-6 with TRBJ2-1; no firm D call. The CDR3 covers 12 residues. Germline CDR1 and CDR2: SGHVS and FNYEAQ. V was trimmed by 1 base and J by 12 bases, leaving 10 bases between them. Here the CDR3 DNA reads TGTGCCAGCAGCTTAGAAGGGATTAGGCAGTTCTTC. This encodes CASSLEGIRQFF.

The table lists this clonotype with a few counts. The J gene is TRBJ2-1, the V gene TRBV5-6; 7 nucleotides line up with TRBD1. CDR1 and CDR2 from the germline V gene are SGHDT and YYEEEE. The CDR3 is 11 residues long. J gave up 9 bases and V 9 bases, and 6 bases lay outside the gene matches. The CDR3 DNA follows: TGTGCCACACAGGGGCTCGGTGAGCAGTTCTTC. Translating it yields CATQGLGEQFF. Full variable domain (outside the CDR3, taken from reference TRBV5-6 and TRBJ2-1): DAGVTQSPTHLIKTRGQQVTLRCSPKSGHDTVSWYQQALGQGPQFIFQYYEEEERQRGNFPDRFSGHQFPNYSSELNVNALLLGDSALYLCATQGLGEQFFGPGTRLTVL.

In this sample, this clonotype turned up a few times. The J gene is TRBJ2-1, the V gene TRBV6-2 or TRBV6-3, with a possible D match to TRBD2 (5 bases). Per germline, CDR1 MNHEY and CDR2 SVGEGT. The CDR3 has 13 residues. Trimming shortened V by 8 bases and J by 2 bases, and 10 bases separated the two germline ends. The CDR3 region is CASGLLAYNEQFF. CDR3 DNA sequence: TGTGCCAGCGGCCTACTAGCCTACAATGAGCAGTTCTTC.

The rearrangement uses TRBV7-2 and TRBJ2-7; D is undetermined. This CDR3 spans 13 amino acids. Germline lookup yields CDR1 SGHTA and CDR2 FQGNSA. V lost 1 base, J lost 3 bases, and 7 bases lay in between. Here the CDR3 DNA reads TGTGCCAGCAGCTTAGTTCCCAACTACGAGCAGTACTTC. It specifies CASSLVPNYEQYF.

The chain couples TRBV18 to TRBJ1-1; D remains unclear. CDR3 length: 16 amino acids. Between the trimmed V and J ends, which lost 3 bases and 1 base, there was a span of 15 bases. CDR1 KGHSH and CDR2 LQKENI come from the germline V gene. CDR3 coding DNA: TGTGCCAGCTCACCGCAACAGACGCGGGAGAACACTGAAGCTTTCTTT. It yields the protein CASSPQQTRENTEAFF.

Here the CDR3 reads CAISIKGGLNPYEQYF. The CDR3 DNA follows: TGTGCCATCAGTATTAAGGGGGGACTGAATCCCTACGAGCAGTACTTC. The chain carries TRBV10-3 and TRBJ2-7; D tentatively reads TRBD1 or TRBD2 (6 bases each). This CDR3 comprises 16 residues. Germline loops: CDR1 ENHRY, CDR2 SYGVKD. Trimming shortened V by 5 bases and J by 2 bases, and 19 bases separated the two germline ends.

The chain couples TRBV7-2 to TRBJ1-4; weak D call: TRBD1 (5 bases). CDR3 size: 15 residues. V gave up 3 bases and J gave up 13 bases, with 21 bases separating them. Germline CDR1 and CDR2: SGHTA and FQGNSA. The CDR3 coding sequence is TGTGCCAGCAGCTTCACGACCGGGGGAATGAATGTACTGTTTTTT. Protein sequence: CASSFTTGGMNVLFF.

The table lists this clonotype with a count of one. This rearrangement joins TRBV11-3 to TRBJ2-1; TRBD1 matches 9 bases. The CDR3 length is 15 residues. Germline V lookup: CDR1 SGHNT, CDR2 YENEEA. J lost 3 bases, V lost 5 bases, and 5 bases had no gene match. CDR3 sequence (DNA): TGTGCCAGCAGCAAGGACAGGGGCGGCTACAATGAGCAGTTCTTC. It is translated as CASSKDRGGYNEQFF.

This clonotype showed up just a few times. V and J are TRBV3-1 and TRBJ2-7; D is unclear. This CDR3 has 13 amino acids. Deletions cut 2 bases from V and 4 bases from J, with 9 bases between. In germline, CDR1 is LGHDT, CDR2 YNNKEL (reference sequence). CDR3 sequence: CASSQSWVYEQYF. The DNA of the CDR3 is TGTGCCAGCAGCCAATCTTGGGTATACGAGCAGTACTTC.

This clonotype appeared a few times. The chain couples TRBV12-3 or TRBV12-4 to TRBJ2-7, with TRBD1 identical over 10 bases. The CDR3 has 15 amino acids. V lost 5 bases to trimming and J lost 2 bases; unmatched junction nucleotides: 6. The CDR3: CASSTGTGDAYEQYF. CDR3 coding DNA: TGTGCCAGCAGTACCGGGACAGGGGATGCCTACGAGCAGTACTTC.

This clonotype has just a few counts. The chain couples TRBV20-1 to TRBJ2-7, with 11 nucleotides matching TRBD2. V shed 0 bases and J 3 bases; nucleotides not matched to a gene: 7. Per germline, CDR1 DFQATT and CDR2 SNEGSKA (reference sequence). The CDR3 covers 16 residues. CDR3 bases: TGCAGTGCTAGAGATGGCACTAGCGGGAGTCGCTACGAGCAGTACTTC. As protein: CSARDGTSGSRYEQYF.

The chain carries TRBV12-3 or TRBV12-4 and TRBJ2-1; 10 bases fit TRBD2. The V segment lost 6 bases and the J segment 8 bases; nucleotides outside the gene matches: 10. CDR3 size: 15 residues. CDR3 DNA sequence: TGTGCCAGCAGCCTCCGAGGACTAGCGGTTCATGAGCAGTTCTTC. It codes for CASSLRGLAVHEQFF.

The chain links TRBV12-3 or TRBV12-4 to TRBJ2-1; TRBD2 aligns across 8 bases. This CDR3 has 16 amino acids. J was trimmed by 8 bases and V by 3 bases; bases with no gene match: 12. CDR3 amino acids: CASSFPGTRGGDEQFF. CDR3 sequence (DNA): TGTGCCAGCAGTTTCCCCGGGACTAGGGGGGGCGATGAGCAGTTCTTC.

CDR3 region: CASSRGLGAHEQYF. CDR3 bases: TGTGCCAGCAGCCGCGGACTAGGGGCCCACGAGCAGTACTTC. The chain links TRBV6-2 or TRBV6-3 to TRBJ2-7, with 7 positions matching TRBD2. V lost 6 bases, J lost 5 bases, and 10 bases stayed unmatched. The CDR3 spans 14 residues. In germline, CDR1 is MNHEY, CDR2 SVGEGT.

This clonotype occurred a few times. CDR3 sequence (DNA): TGTGCCAGCAGTTCCATACTAGCGGGCTTCTCCTACGAGCAGTACTTC. It specifies CASSSILAGFSYEQYF. The chain combines TRBV6-2 or TRBV6-3 with TRBJ2-7, with 9 nucleotides matching TRBD2. The V gene's germline CDR1 is MNHEY and CDR2 SVGEGT. V was pared by 4 bases and J by 0 bases, with 7 bases of the junction left unmatched. The CDR3 loop spans 16 amino acids.

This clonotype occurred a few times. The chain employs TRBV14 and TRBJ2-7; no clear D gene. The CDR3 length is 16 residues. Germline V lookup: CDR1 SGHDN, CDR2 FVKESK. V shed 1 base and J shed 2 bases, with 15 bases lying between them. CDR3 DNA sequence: TGTGCCAGCAGCCAAGTAGGGCTGAAACGAGCCTACGAGCAGTACTTC. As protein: CASSQVGLKRAYEQYF.

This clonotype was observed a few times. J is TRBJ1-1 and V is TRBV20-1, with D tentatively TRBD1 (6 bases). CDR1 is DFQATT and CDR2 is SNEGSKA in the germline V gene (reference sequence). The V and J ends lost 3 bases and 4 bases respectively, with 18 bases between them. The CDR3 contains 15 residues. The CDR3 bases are TGCAGTGCTAGCGATCGGGGCACAGGGTCCACTGAAGCTTTCTTT. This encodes CSASDRGTGSTEAFF.

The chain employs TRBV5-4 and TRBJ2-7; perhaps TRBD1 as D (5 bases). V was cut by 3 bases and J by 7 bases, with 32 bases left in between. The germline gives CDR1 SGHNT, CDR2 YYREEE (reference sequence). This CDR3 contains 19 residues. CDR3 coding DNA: TGTGCCAGCAGCTCGAATTATATACCGACCTTGAAGACAGCCATTGAGCAGTACTTC. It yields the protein CASSSNYIPTLKTAIEQYF.

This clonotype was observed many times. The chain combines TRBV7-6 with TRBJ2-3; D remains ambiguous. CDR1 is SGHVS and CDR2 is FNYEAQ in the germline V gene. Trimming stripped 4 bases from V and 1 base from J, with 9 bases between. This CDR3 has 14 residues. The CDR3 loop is CASSSIEGTDTQYF. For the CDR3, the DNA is TGTGCCAGCAGCTCCATCGAGGGCACAGATACGCAGTATTTT. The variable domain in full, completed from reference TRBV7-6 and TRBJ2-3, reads GAGVSQSPRYKVTKRGQDVALRCDPISGHVSLYWYRQALGQGPEFLTYFNYEAQQDKSGLPNDRFSAERPEGSISTLTIQRTEQRDSAMYRCASSSIEGTDTQYFGPGTRLTVL.

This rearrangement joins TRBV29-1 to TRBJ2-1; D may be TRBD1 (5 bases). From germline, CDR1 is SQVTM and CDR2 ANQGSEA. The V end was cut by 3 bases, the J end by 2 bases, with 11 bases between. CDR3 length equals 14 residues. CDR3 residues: CSVDAGMTYNEQFF. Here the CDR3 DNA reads TGCAGCGTTGATGCAGGGATGACCTACAATGAGCAGTTCTTC.